This T cell receptor beta chain emerged from a study of shared clonotypes between healthy human individuals. The repertoire was sequenced with immunoSEQ multiplex PCR; TCRdb's copy has only in-frame clones and lacks some. This sample yields about 2.4 million clones, of which 93% are seen a single time; approximately 0.36% belongs to the top ten. Notes on this clone: Its antigen remains unknown.

Study outcomes and limitations: It was the non-shared clonotypes that had lower generation probabilities than clonotypes shared by all four donors.

CDR1 is SGHDT and CDR2 is YYEEEE in the germline V gene. The CDR3 consists of 12 residues. The V end was cut by 4 bases, the J end by 6 bases, with 10 bases between. The investigators split CD4+ cells into a CD45RA+ naive subset and a CD45RA-negative memory subset. The receptor comes from a man between 18 and 35 years old in good health. Some clones in this sample may be carry-over from other donors' samples. This chain connects TRBV5-6 to TRBJ1-1; no firm D call. Sequencing was carried out using naive CD4+ T cells from PBMCs. The subset denotes: CD45RA+ positively selected. The CDR3 DNA sequence: TGTGCCAGCAGCGCCGGACGGTCTGAAGCTTTCTTT. Its translation: CASSAGRSEAFF.